A single sample gave rise to the 27 T cell receptor beta chains below, sequenced in a study of blood T cell repertoires in COVID-19 (dated by TCRdb to about 2020). Libraries came from the immunoSEQ multiplex PCR assay. Held by TCRdb, this immuneACCESS table contains in-frame sequences only and omits some clones. Under half of the omission traces to an unresolved V gene where checked; the cause of the rest is unknown. The sample table shows approximately 51,000 clones, and roughly 87% are seen once. 5.5% to 7.5% of the sample is taken by the ten largest. Sequencing was carried out using peripheral blood. Receptor source: a man aged 50 to 60 with active COVID-19.

J is TRBJ2-3 and V is TRBV7-2, with D uncertain. Per the germline V gene, CDR1 is SGHTA and CDR2 is FQGNSA. V was pared by 2 bases and J by 6 bases, with 6 bases between. The CDR3 consists of 12 residues. CDR3 protein: CASSLSTDTQYF. In DNA form, the CDR3 reads TGTGCCAGCAGCTTATCTACTGATACGCAGTATTTT.

The chain recombines TRBV4-2 with TRBJ2-3; 7 bases align to TRBD1. Germline V gene data show CDR1 as LGHNA and CDR2 as YNFKEQ. V dropped 2 bases and J dropped 5; count of bases not matched to a gene: 13. The CDR3 runs to 17 residues. The CDR3 is CASSQKYRDRTGDTQYF. The CDR3 DNA follows: TGTGCCAGCAGCCAAAAATACCGGGACAGAACAGGAGATACGCAGTATTTT.

This clone was seen just once. The chain has TRBV19 and TRBJ2-2; D not certain. This CDR3 has 15 residues. CDR1 is LNHDA, CDR2 SQIVND, per germline (reference sequence). With 5 bases removed from V and 0 bases from J, the gap between germline ends came to 10 bases. Here the CDR3 reads CASSAYFANTGELFF. CDR3 nucleotide sequence: TGTGCCAGTAGTGCGTATTTCGCGAACACCGGGGAGCTGTTTTTT.

The genes are TRBV4-1 and TRBJ1-2, with 7 bases fitting TRBD1. Germline V gives CDR1 MGHRA, CDR2 YSYEKL. After removal of 4 bases from V and 2 bases from J, the junction contained 4 bases not matched to a gene. This CDR3 spans 14 amino acids. Here the CDR3 reads CASSLRDSNYGYTF. For the CDR3, the DNA is TGCGCCAGCAGCCTCCGGGACAGCAACTATGGCTACACCTTC.

The chain uses TRBV7-7 and TRBJ2-3; D possibly corresponds to TRBD2 (5 bases). The CDR3 consists of 13 residues. V lost 4 bases, J lost 8 bases, and 13 bases lay in between. Germline values: CDR1 SSHAT, CDR2 FNYEAQ (reference sequence). As DNA, the CDR3 is TGTGCCAGCAGCTCGACCGACGCGGGTACGCAGTATTTT. Protein sequence: CASSSTDAGTQYF.

The rearrangement uses TRBV4-1 and TRBJ1-5; D possibly corresponds to TRBD1 (5 bases). Trimming left V 0 bases short and J 0 bases short, with 12 bases between. The CDR3 has 17 residues. Germline CDR1 reads MGHRA; CDR2 reads YSYEKL. DNA of the CDR3: TGCGCCAGCAGCCAAGAATCCACCGGACATAGCAATCAGCCCCAGCATTTT. Protein sequence: CASSQESTGHSNQPQHF.

The chain combines TRBV6-5 with TRBJ1-6; D remains unclear. The length of the CDR3 is 13 residues. From germline, CDR1 is MNHEY and CDR2 SVGAGI. V shed 6 bases and J shed 8 bases, with 11 bases lying between them. Written as DNA, the CDR3 is TGTGCCAGCAGGCCGAGCTTCGATTCACCCCTCCACTTT. This gives the protein CASRPSFDSPLHF.

This clone was counted once. This rearrangement joins TRBV3-1 (or the pseudogene TRBV3-2) to TRBJ2-3; possibly TRBD1 for D (5 bases). Germline CDR1 reads LGHDT; CDR2 reads YNNKEL (reference sequence). This CDR3 spans 13 amino acids. Between the trimmed V and J ends, which lost 1 base and 8 bases, there was a span of 10 bases. CDR3 region: CASSQGVGATQYF. The CDR3 bases are TGTGCCAGCAGCCAAGGGGTAGGGGCTACGCAGTATTTT.

The rearrangement uses TRBV30 and TRBJ1-1, with D unresolved. V was pared by 3 bases and J by 7 bases, with 12 bases between. The germline V gene encodes CDR1 GTSNPN and CDR2 SVGIG (reference sequence). The CDR3 runs 12 residues. CDR3 sequence: CAWRWMRGEAFF. CDR3 DNA: TGTGCCTGGAGGTGGATGCGCGGTGAAGCTTTCTTT.

This chain uses TRBV13 with TRBJ1-5; D might be TRBD1 (5 bases). In germline, CDR1 is PRHDT, CDR2 FYEKMQ (reference sequence). There are 16 residues in the CDR3. V lost 0 bases and J 6 bases, leaving 15 bases between the germline ends. CDR3 residues: CASSLGRRGEGQPQHF. CDR3 bases: TGTGCCAGCAGCTTAGGTAGGAGAGGGGAGGGTCAGCCCCAGCATTTT.

The V gene is TRBV6-2 or TRBV6-3, the J gene TRBJ2-7, with 9 nucleotides matching TRBD1. The CDR3 length is 15 residues. Germline trimming cut 2 bases from V and 7 bases from J; bases unmatched to any gene: 9. CDR1 is MNHEY, CDR2 SVGEGT, per germline. Written as DNA, the CDR3 is TGTGCCAGCAGTTACCTCGGGACAGGGCAGGGGGAGCAGTACTTC. Its translation is CASSYLGTGQGEQYF.

The rearrangement uses TRBV3-1 (or the pseudogene TRBV3-2) and TRBJ2-7; 9 nucleotides match TRBD1. Germline V gene sequence: CDR1 LGHDT, CDR2 YNNKEL (reference sequence). This CDR3 has 14 residues. The V gene end was trimmed by 4 bases and the J gene end by 5 bases; junction bases not matched to a gene: 6. CDR3 protein: CASSPRDRDNEQYF. The CDR3 DNA sequence: TGTGCCAGCAGCCCCCGGGACAGGGACAACGAGCAGTACTTC.

CDR3 DNA sequence: TGTGCCAGCAGCTTAGTCCAGGGGAGAGACATTCAGTACTTC. The encoded protein is CASSLVQGRDIQYF. The chain has TRBV7-9 and TRBJ2-4, with D tentatively TRBD1 (6 bases). CDR3 length: 14 amino acids. Deletions cut 1 base from V and 8 bases from J, with 12 bases between. Germline CDR1 SEHNR, CDR2 FQNEAQ (reference sequence).

This chain connects TRBV4-2 to TRBJ2-5; TRBD2 agrees at 8 bases. The CDR3 totals 17 residues. The V gene end was trimmed by 0 bases and the J gene end by 5 bases; junction bases not matched to a gene: 11. Germline V gene lookup returns CDR1 LGHNA and CDR2 YNFKEQ. CDR3 in DNA: TGTGCCAGCAGCCAAGATCCCGGGGGTAGCGGGGACGAGACCCAGTACTTC. Its translation is CASSQDPGGSGDETQYF.

V gene TRBV4-2 combines with J gene TRBJ1-2, with D possibly matching TRBD1 (6 bases). The germline V gene has CDR1 LGHNA and CDR2 YNFKEQ. V shed 4 bases and J shed 8 bases, with 20 bases lying between them. CDR3 length: 15 residues. The DNA of the CDR3 is TGTGCCAGCAGCCCAAGAGGGGGTACAGGACGAGGCTACACCTTC. Amino acids: CASSPRGGTGRGYTF.

The chain employs TRBV19 and TRBJ1-2, with 7 bases identical to TRBD1. V lost 6 bases, J lost 3 bases, and 1 base stayed unmatched. This CDR3 comprises 12 residues. Germline V gives CDR1 LNHDA, CDR2 SQIVND (reference sequence). CDR3 region: CASSGQDYGYTF. In DNA, the CDR3 is TGTGCCAGTAGCGGACAGGACTATGGCTACACCTTC.

The chain employs TRBV12-5 and TRBJ2-5, with D tentatively TRBD2 (6 bases). The V end lost 4 bases, the J end lost 5 bases, and 14 bases lay between the germline ends. This CDR3 region has 14 residues. Per germline, CDR1 LGHNT and CDR2 FRNRAP. The CDR3 nucleotides read TGTGCTAGTGGTTCATGGAGGGAGCGGGAGACCCAGTACTTC. Translated: CASGSWRERETQYF.

The chain is built from TRBV30 and TRBJ1-1; possibly TRBD1 for D (5 bases). The length of the CDR3 is 13 residues. Deletions cut 4 bases from V and 1 base from J, with 10 bases between. Germline V gene lookup returns CDR1 GTSNPN and CDR2 SVGIG (reference sequence). CDR3 nucleotide sequence: TGTGCCTGGAACACTGACAGGAACACTGAAGCTTTCTTT. Protein sequence: CAWNTDRNTEAFF.

The rearrangement uses TRBV7-9 and TRBJ2-7, with TRBD1 matching 11 bases. Germline CDR1 is SEHNR and CDR2 is FQNEAQ (reference sequence). CDR3 length: 16 residues. The trim removed 5 bases at V and 7 bases at J, leaving 13 bases unmatched. In DNA, the CDR3 is TGTGCCAGCAGCCCGATCTCCGGGACAGGGGGGAGGGAGCAGTACTTC. Residues: CASSPISGTGGREQYF.

This clone was detected a few times. J is TRBJ2-7 and V is TRBV6-5; no clear D gene. Germline V gene lookup returns CDR1 MNHEY and CDR2 SVGAGI. The CDR3 is 11 residues long. Trimming removed 10 bases at V and 6 bases at J, with 13 bases between. In DNA form, the CDR3 reads TGTGCCACCCACCGAGTTGGCGAGCAGTACTTC. This sequence encodes CATHRVGEQYF.

The chain has TRBV5-1 and TRBJ2-1; 7 nucleotides line up with TRBD2. Germline V gene sequence: CDR1 SGHRS, CDR2 YFSETQ. Trimming removed 4 bases from V and 5 bases from J; junction bases left unmatched: 3. The CDR3 extends over 13 amino acids. The CDR3 DNA is TGCGCCAGCAGCGGGGGGGTTAACAATGAGCAGTTCTTC. This encodes CASSGGVNNEQFF.

This chain uses TRBV18 with TRBJ2-7, with D possibly TRBD1 on 6 matching bases. V was pared by 2 bases and J by 0 bases, with 17 bases between. This CDR3 region has 17 residues. Germline V gene sequence: CDR1 KGHSH, CDR2 LQKENI. CDR3 bases: TGTGCCAGCTCACCAGGGTGGCAGGGGTTGAGCTCCTACGAGCAGTACTTC. Residues: CASSPGWQGLSSYEQYF.

This clone was picked up one time. This chain connects TRBV5-1 to TRBJ1-1, with D unclear. V was clipped by 5 bases and J by 3 bases, with 11 bases between them. This CDR3 spans 13 amino acids. Germline lookup yields CDR1 SGHRS and CDR2 YFSETQ. CDR3 sequence (DNA): TGCGCCAGCAGGAGGGAGGAGGACACTGAAGCTTTCTTT. Translated: CASRREEDTEAFF.

The chain carries TRBV7-8 and TRBJ2-2, with 8 positions matching TRBD2. The junction had 14 bases not matched to a gene; V was cut back by 7 bases and J by 7 bases. Per germline, CDR1 SGHVS and CDR2 FQNEAQ. The CDR3 is 16 amino acids. The CDR3 region has the DNA TGTGCCAGCAAGGAGGAGGGACTAGGAAGGAGCGGGGAGCTGTTTTTT. Translated, it gives CASKEEGLGRSGELFF.

This chain links TRBV5-1 with TRBJ2-3; 8 bases map to TRBD2. The CDR3 covers 15 residues. The junction had 7 bases not matched to a gene; V was cut back by 2 bases and J by 5 bases. The germline V gene encodes CDR1 SGHRS and CDR2 YFSETQ. The CDR3 sequence is CASSLTGGAGDTQYF. In DNA form, the CDR3 reads TGCGCCAGCAGCTTAACCGGGGGGGCCGGAGATACGCAGTATTTT.

The J gene is TRBJ2-1, the V gene TRBV24-1; tentative D call: TRBD2 (5 bases). The CDR3 consists of 15 residues. Germline V gives CDR1 KGHDR, CDR2 SFDVKD. V was cut by 2 bases and J by 8 bases, with 15 bases left in between. For the CDR3, the DNA is TGTGCCACCAGTGATTCGCGGACTTATGGCGATGAGCAGTTCTTC. This codes for CATSDSRTYGDEQFF.

The chain couples TRBV6-5 to TRBJ2-3, with 8 bases fitting TRBD2. With 8 bases clipped from V and 8 bases from J, the junction kept 12 bases outside the gene matches. This CDR3 has 14 residues. Germline CDR1 is MNHEY and CDR2 is SVGAGI. Here the CDR3 DNA reads TGTGCCAGCTTGACCATCCCGGGGGGGGGTACGCAGTATTTT. This codes for CASLTIPGGGTQYF.